This is a list of T cell receptor beta chains from one sample in a study of human T cells and chemical hapten exposure. Via MiXCR, TCRdb re-called the RACE reads, giving one row per CDR3 protein. The sample gives under 85,000 distinct CDR3 sequences, 10% of which show up once; around 6.8% is in the top ten. Sequenced material: whole blood, taken in connection with sensitization to the hapten diphenylcyclopropenone (DPC). These receptors were collected from a woman aged 50 to 65 with alopecia areata. Some clones in this sample may be carry-over from other donors' samples. CDR3s include the opening cysteine and the closing phenylalanine or tryptophan. D genes are given only for firm matches. Clone size, where shown, is once, few, many, or a class for clones that have expanded.

>many|NA|TRBJ2-3|TRBV11-2
CASSLPGGPTDTQYF
TGTGCCAGCAGCTTACCCGGGGGGCCGACAGATACGCAGTATTTT
>NA|TRBD2|TRBJ2-1|TRBV6-4
CASSEESGSYNEQFF
TGTGCCAGCAGTGAGGAGAGCGGGAGCTACAATGAGCAGTTCTTC
>few|TRBD1|TRBJ1-5|TRBV12-3/TRBV12-4
CASSLAQGAGKQPQHF
TGTGCCAGCAGTTTAGCTCAGGGGGCAGGGAAACAGCCCCAGCATTTT
>many|TRBD2|TRBJ2-2|TRBV7-9
CASSASSLAARGTGELFF
TGTGCCAGCAGCGCATCCTCCTTAGCGGCGCGGGGGACCGGGGAGCTGTTTTTT
>many|NA|TRBJ1-1|TRBV14
CASSQYTNTEAFF
TGTGCCAGCAGCCAGTATACGAACACTGAAGCTTTCTTT
>NA|TRBD1|TRBJ1-1|TRBV5-1
CASSFYYEDRVGENTEAFF
TGCGCCAGCAGCTTTTATTATGAGGACAGGGTGGGTGAGAACACTGAAGCTTTCTTT
>NA|NA|TRBJ1-3|TRBV19
CASSRGQTTGNTIYF
TGTGCCAGTAGTCGAGGACAGACGACGGGAAACACCATATATTTT
>NA|NA|TRBJ2-1|TRBV2
CASSLVTSNNEQFF
TGTGCCAGCAGTCTAGTAACCTCAAACAATGAGCAGTTCTTC
>few|NA|TRBJ1-5|TRBV3-1
CASSPPKRLPSNQPQHF
TGTGCCAGCAGCCCCCCGAAGAGACTACCTAGCAATCAGCCCCAGCATTTT
>many|TRBD1|TRBJ2-6|TRBV19
CASSISGTGLLFSGANVLTF
TGTGCCAGTAGTATCTCCGGGACAGGCCTCCTCTTCTCTGGGGCCAACGTCCTGACTTTC
>many|TRBD1|TRBJ1-4|TRBV7-6
CASSLVMGQGSRNEKLFF
TGTGCCAGCAGCTTAGTAATGGGACAGGGGTCCCGAAATGAAAAACTGTTTTTT
>NA|NA|TRBJ1-1|TRBV29-1
CSVEATWTEAFF
TGCAGCGTTGAAGCGACATGGACTGAAGCTTTCTTT
>many|NA|TRBJ2-1|TRBV19
CASTNSARGFAYNEQFF
TGTGCCAGTACCAACAGTGCACGCGGATTCGCCTACAATGAGCAGTTCTTC
>few|NA|TRBJ2-3|TRBV20-1
CSARGPSTDTQYF
TGCAGTGCTAGAGGCCCTAGCACAGATACGCAGTATTTT
>many|TRBD2|TRBJ2-7|TRBV20-1
CSAPGTSGTYEQYF
TGCAGTGCCCCAGGGACTAGCGGGACCTACGAGCAGTACTTC
>many|NA|TRBJ2-6|TRBV11-2
CASTWGANVLTF
TGTGCCAGCACCTGGGGGGCCAACGTCCTGACTTTC
>few|NA|TRBJ1-1|TRBV6-5
CASSLDRTEAFF
TGTGCCAGCAGTTTGGACCGGACTGAAGCTTTCTTT
>many|NA|TRBJ1-1|TRBV4-1
CASSQGGSGPEAFF
TGCGCCAGCAGCCAAGGAGGGTCAGGGCCTGAAGCTTTCTTT
>NA|NA|TRBJ2-1|TRBV20-1
CSARDSLGGYNEQFF
TGCAGTGCTAGAGATAGTCTAGGCGGGTACAATGAGCAGTTCTTC
>NA|NA|TRBJ2-7|TRBV18
CASSPSQGVSYEQYF
TGTGCCAGCTCACCCTCCCAAGGGGTTTCCTACGAGCAGTACTTC
>many|NA|TRBJ2-4|TRBV19
CASSPTRLDAKNIQYF
TGTGCCAGTAGTCCCACCCGTTTGGACGCCAAAAACATTCAGTACTTC
>many|NA|TRBJ1-6|TRBV27
CASSSHQDNSPLHF
TGTGCCAGCAGTTCACATCAAGATAATTCACCCCTCCACTTT
>many|NA|TRBJ1-1|TRBV6-4
CASSDSRRGTEAFF
TGTGCCAGCAGTGACTCGAGAAGGGGTACTGAAGCTTTCTTT
>many|NA|TRBJ2-5|TRBV7-8
CASSSGLTKETQYF
TGTGCCAGCAGTTCGGGGTTGACAAAAGAGACCCAGTACTTC
>many|TRBD1|TRBJ2-7|TRBV20-1
CSARGQGAWSYEQYF
TGCAGTGCTAGAGGACAGGGTGCCTGGTCCTACGAGCAGTACTTC
>many|NA|TRBJ2-3|TRBV20-1
CSVRERVGTDTQYF
TGCAGTGTGAGGGAGAGGGTGGGCACAGATACGCAGTATTTT
>many|TRBD2|TRBJ2-5|TRBV29-1
CSVALLAGGEETQYF
TGCAGCGTCGCCCTACTAGCGGGAGGAGAAGAGACCCAGTACTTC
>NA|NA|TRBJ1-5|TRBV2
CASTDSGNQPQHF
TGTGCCAGCACGGACAGTGGGAATCAGCCCCAGCATTTT
>few|NA|TRBJ1-6|TRBV10-3
CAISRPESNSPLHF
TGTGCCATCAGTAGACCCGAGAGTAATTCACCCCTCCACTTT
>many|NA|TRBJ1-1|TRBV20-1
CSAREGEAFF
TGCAGTGCCCGGGAGGGTGAAGCTTTCTTT
>few|NA|TRBJ2-2|TRBV5-1
CASSSGLPNTGELFF
TGCGCCAGCAGCTCGGGTCTTCCGAACACCGGGGAGCTGTTTTTT
>many|NA|TRBJ2-1|TRBV6-5
CASSQNGLLTGEQFF
TGTGCCAGCAGTCAAAATGGCTTGCTGACGGGGGAGCAGTTCTTC
>many|NA|TRBJ1-1|TRBV5-1
CASSPQASNTEAFF
TGCGCCAGCAGCCCACAGGCCTCGAACACTGAAGCTTTCTTT
>NA|NA|TRBJ2-7|TRBV5-1
CASSLAGNSYEQYF
TGCGCCAGCAGCTTGGCAGGAAACTCCTACGAGCAGTACTTC
>many|TRBD2|TRBJ2-5|TRBV20-1
CSAGDSAGQETQYF
TGCAGTGCTGGGGATTCAGCGGGGCAAGAGACCCAGTACTTC
>few|TRBD2|TRBJ2-3|TRBV29-1
CSVVPTSGSGDTQYF
TGCAGCGTTGTCCCTACTAGCGGGAGTGGAGATACGCAGTATTTT
>NA|TRBD2|TRBJ2-7|TRBV28
CASNQLAVYEQYF
TGTGCCAGCAACCAACTAGCGGTCTACGAGCAGTACTTC
>NA|NA|TRBJ1-2|TRBV7-9
CASSHRDFYGYTF
TGTGCCAGCAGCCACCGGGATTTTTATGGCTACACCTTC
>many|TRBD1|TRBJ1-1|TRBV5-1
CASSLEQGITEAFF
TGCGCCAGCAGCTTGGAACAGGGGATCACTGAAGCTTTCTTT
>many|TRBD2|TRBJ2-5|TRBV12-3/TRBV12-4
CASSFAGVETQYF
TGTGCCAGCAGTTTCGCGGGAGTAGAGACCCAGTACTTC
>many|TRBD1|TRBJ2-1|TRBV29-1
CSGRRDRSYNEQFF
TGCAGCGGCCGCCGGGACAGGAGCTACAATGAGCAGTTCTTC
>many|NA|TRBJ2-1|TRBV27
CASSFGPNNEQFF
TGTGCCAGCAGTTTTGGACCCAACAATGAGCAGTTCTTC
>few|TRBD1|TRBJ2-5|TRBV18
CASSLRGTGLQETQYF
TGTGCCAGCTCACTCCGGGGGACAGGGCTACAAGAGACCCAGTACTTC